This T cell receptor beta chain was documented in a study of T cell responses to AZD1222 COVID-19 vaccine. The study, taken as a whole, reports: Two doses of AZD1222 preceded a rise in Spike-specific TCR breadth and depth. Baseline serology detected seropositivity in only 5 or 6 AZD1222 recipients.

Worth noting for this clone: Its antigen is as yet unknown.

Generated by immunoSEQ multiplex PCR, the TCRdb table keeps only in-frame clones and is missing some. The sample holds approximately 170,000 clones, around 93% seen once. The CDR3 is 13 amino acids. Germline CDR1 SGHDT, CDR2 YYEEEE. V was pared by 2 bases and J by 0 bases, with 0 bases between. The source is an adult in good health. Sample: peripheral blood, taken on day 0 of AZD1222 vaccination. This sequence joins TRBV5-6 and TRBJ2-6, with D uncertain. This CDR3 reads CASSFSGANVLTF. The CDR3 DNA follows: TGTGCCAGCAGCTTCTCTGGGGCCAACGTCCTGACTTTC.